These T cell receptor beta chains were read from a single sample in a study of T cell responses to AZD1222 COVID-19 vaccine. Some clones are missing from TCRdb's copy, which holds only in-frame ones; the method was immunoSEQ multiplex PCR. The sample records approximately 150,000 clones, roughly 93% being singletons. Sample: peripheral blood, taken 28 days after the second AZD1222 dose. These receptors came from an adult who received the AZD1222 COVID-19 vaccine. CDR3s include the opening cysteine and the closing phenylalanine or tryptophan. D genes are given only for firm matches. Clone size is given for some rows only: seen once, a few or many times, or a class if the clone is expanded.

CDR3nt	CDR3aa	d_gene	v_gene	j_gene	abundance
TGCAGCGTTGATGGGGTGTACCAAGAGACCCAGTACTTC	CSVDGVYQETQYF	-	TRBV29-1	TRBJ2-5	-
TGTGCCAGCAGCTTAGGCAGGGATCAGCCCCAGCATTTT	CASSLGRDQPQHF	-	TRBV13	TRBJ1-5	-
TGTGCCAGCAGTTTCGCCGGGACACCTCTCCGCGAGCAGTACTTC	CASSFAGTPLREQYF	-	TRBV28	TRBJ2-7	-
TGTGCCAGCAGTTTAGTTGGAGAAAAACTGTTTTTT	CASSLVGEKLFF	-	TRBV12-3/TRBV12-4	TRBJ1-4	-
TGTGCCAGCAGCCGGACAGGGGCCTATGGCTACACCTTC	CASSRTGAYGYTF	TRBD1	TRBV7-2	TRBJ1-2	-
TGTGCCAGCAGCGTAGGTCTAGCGGGAGGGGCAGAGACCCAGTACTTC	CASSVGLAGGAETQYF	TRBD2	TRBV9	TRBJ2-5	-
TGTGCCACCAGCAGAGAGACCGGGACAGTTGGTTTAGAGCAGTACTTC	CATSRETGTVGLEQYF	TRBD1	TRBV15	TRBJ2-7	-
TGTGCCAGCAGTGGGGGGACAGGGATGTACGAGCAGTACTTC	CASSGGTGMYEQYF	TRBD1	TRBV2	TRBJ2-7	few
TGTGCCAGCAGCGTAAGTTCGGGGCCGAGCACAGATACGCAGTATTTT	CASSVSSGPSTDTQYF	-	TRBV9	TRBJ2-3	-
TGTGCCAGCAGCAGGGGGAATAATTCACCCCTCCACTTT	CASSRGNNSPLHF	TRBD1	TRBV6-5	TRBJ1-6	-
TGTGCCAGCAGCTTGGTGGGGACAAACACTGAAGCTTTCTTT	CASSLVGTNTEAFF	-	TRBV5-4	TRBJ1-1	-
TGTGCCAGCAGCTTAGATAGGGGGGCCCTCAATCAGCCCCAGCATTTT	CASSLDRGALNQPQHF	-	TRBV11-2	TRBJ1-5	once
TGTGCCAGCAGCGACAATGAGCAGTTCTTC	CASSDNEQFF	-	TRBV11-2	TRBJ2-1	-
TGTGCCAGCAGTTACCGGACAGGGGGCTACGAGCAGTACTTC	CASSYRTGGYEQYF	TRBD1	TRBV6-5	TRBJ2-7	-
TGCGCCAGCAGATTACAGGGGGCTAATGAAAAACTGTTTTTT	CASRLQGANEKLFF	TRBD1	TRBV5-1	TRBJ1-4	-
TGTGCCAGCAGGATAGATACCACCCTTGGGCCCCAGCATTTT	CASRIDTTLGPQHF	-	TRBV27	TRBJ1-5	-
TGTGCCAGTAACGGACCCCGAGAGAACACTGAAGCTTTCTTT	CASNGPRENTEAFF	-	TRBV19	TRBJ1-1	-
TGTGCCAGCAGCCGACCCGACAGGGGGCTGGGCACTGAAGCTTTCTTT	CASSRPDRGLGTEAFF	TRBD1	TRBV5-4	TRBJ1-1	-
TGTGCCAGCAGTGAAGTTTGGATGCGACAGGGAAGGAGTGACGGCTACACCTTC	CASSEVWMRQGRSDGYTF	TRBD1	TRBV6-1	TRBJ1-2	-
TGTGCCAGCAGCGTAGACGGGGCGGACTACGAGCAGTACTTC	CASSVDGADYEQYF	-	TRBV9	TRBJ2-7	-
TGTGCCTGGACCGCTGGACAGGGCGTAGGAGAGCAGTACTTC	CAWTAGQGVGEQYF	TRBD1	TRBV30	TRBJ2-7	-
TGTGCCAGTAGTATCAGAGCTAGCGGGGACTTTCCGGTCTACGAGCAGTACTTC	CASSIRASGDFPVYEQYF	TRBD2	TRBV19	TRBJ2-7	-
TGTGCCAGCAACCCCCGGGGGGACAGGGGGATGGAAAAACTGTTTTTT	CASNPRGDRGMEKLFF	TRBD1	TRBV9	TRBJ1-4	-
TGTGCCAGCAGAAATAGGGATGACGGTTCACTGGGACCCCAGCATTTT	CASRNRDDGSLGPQHF	-	TRBV2	TRBJ1-5	-
TGTGCCAGCAGTGGTAACCCGGGACAGAGAGTTTATGGCTACACCTTC	CASSGNPGQRVYGYTF	TRBD1	TRBV6-1	TRBJ1-2	-
TGTGCCAGCAGCCCCGGGCGGGACACAGATACGCAGTATTTT	CASSPGRDTDTQYF	-	TRBV13	TRBJ2-3	-
TGTGCCAGCAGCCTCCCAACAGGGAGTGGGGAGAACACTGAAGCTTTCTTT	CASSLPTGSGENTEAFF	-	TRBV12-1	TRBJ1-1	-
TGCAGCGTTCTCCCCAACGATGGCTACACCTTC	CSVLPNDGYTF	-	TRBV29-1	TRBJ1-2	-
TGCGCCAGCAGCTTGGTAACAGGAAACTATGGCTACACCTTC	CASSLVTGNYGYTF	-	TRBV5-1	TRBJ1-2	-
TGTGCCAGCAGCTTAGGGTGGGGAGGGCAGCCCCAGCATTTT	CASSLGWGGQPQHF	-	TRBV7-2	TRBJ1-5	-
TGCGCCAGCAGCACGACGGGACAGGAATTCTCTGGAAACACCATATATTTT	CASSTTGQEFSGNTIYF	TRBD1	TRBV5-1	TRBJ1-3	-
TGTGCCAGCAGCCAGAGGGATTTAGGGACCCAGTACTTC	CASSQRDLGTQYF	-	TRBV3-1/TRBV3-2	TRBJ2-5	-
TGTGCCAGCAGCTTAGCCTTGCAGGGAGATACGCAGTATTTT	CASSLALQGDTQYF	-	TRBV5-6	TRBJ2-3	few
TGTGCCAGCTCACGAGGACAGGGTGGTAACACTGAAGCTTTCTTT	CASSRGQGGNTEAFF	TRBD1	TRBV18	TRBJ1-1	few
TGTGCCAGCCCCGAATCCGGCAGGGTGGCTGATGGCTACACCTTC	CASPESGRVADGYTF	-	TRBV6-7	TRBJ1-2	-
TGTGCCAGCAGTATCGGACAGGGGAATGGCTACACCTTC	CASSIGQGNGYTF	TRBD1	TRBV25-1	TRBJ1-2	-
TGTGCCAGCTCCTACGGACAGAGCAATCAGCCCCAGCATTTT	CASSYGQSNQPQHF	-	TRBV18	TRBJ1-5	-
TGTGCCAGTAGGGGCGACAGCAGTGGGGCCAACGTCCTGACTTTC	CASRGDSSGANVLTF	-	TRBV19	TRBJ2-6	-
TGTGCCAGCAGCTTGGTCACGGGGGTCGAAAAACTGTTTTTT	CASSLVTGVEKLFF	-	TRBV5-6	TRBJ1-4	-